What follows are 3 T cell receptor beta chains derived from one specimen sequenced in a study of T cell responses to AZD1222 COVID-19 vaccine. Method: immunoSEQ multiplex PCR; TCRdb's copy keeps in-frame clones and lacks some. This table holds 150,000 or so clones, approximately 84% found once. Sequencing was performed on peripheral blood, taken on day 0 of AZD1222 vaccination. Source of these receptors: an adult in good health.

The chain recombines TRBV6-1 with TRBJ2-3; TRBD1 or TRBD2 may be the D gene (5 bases each). This CDR3 comprises 15 residues. The V end lost 0 bases, the J end lost 5 bases, and 12 bases lay between the germline ends. From germline, CDR1 is MNHNS and CDR2 SASEGT. This CDR3 reads CASSEARGRGDTQYF. The CDR3 coding sequence is TGTGCCAGCAGTGAAGCCCGGGGCAGAGGAGATACGCAGTATTTT.

V is TRBV27 and J is TRBJ1-1; D unresolved. The CDR3 has 15 amino acids. Germline loops: CDR1 MNHEY, CDR2 SMNVEV (reference sequence). V was shortened by 5 bases and J by 8 bases, with 21 bases between the two germline ends. Here the CDR3 reads CASSAALLAQREAFF. The DNA of the CDR3 is TGTGCCAGCAGTGCCGCACTGCTAGCGCAGCGGGAAGCTTTCTTT.

The chain employs TRBV10-3 and TRBJ1-5; 7 bases agree with TRBD1. The CDR3 totals 17 residues. CDR1 is ENHRY and CDR2 is SYGVKD in the germline V gene. J was trimmed by 0 bases and V by 6 bases; bases with no gene match: 11. The CDR3 sequence: CAIRDPDRDYSNQPQHF. The CDR3 region has the DNA TGTGCCATCAGGGACCCTGACAGGGACTATAGCAATCAGCCCCAGCATTTT.